This TCR beta chain was captured in a study of blood T cell repertoires in COVID-19. About the research overall: Acute-phase and convalescent COVID-19 samples originated in the United States, Italy and Spain. Sample material is recorded as cDNA or gDNA derived from T cells, B-cell-depleted T cells, or PBMCs.

This clone was picked up a small number of times. Authors' methods: Amplified reference gene primers provided the basis for estimating nucleated cell counts. The repertoire was sequenced with immunoSEQ multiplex PCR; TCRdb's copy has only in-frame clones and lacks some. That table furnishes V, J and clone size, whereas the DNA furnished D and trimming. The table includes 150,000 to 200,000 clones, 85% detected once. There are 13 residues in the CDR3. With 4 bases clipped from V and 8 bases from J, the junction kept 7 bases outside the gene matches. CDR1 is MNHEY and CDR2 is SVGAGI in the germline V gene.

V gene TRBV6-5 combines with J gene TRBJ1-2, with 7 positions matching TRBD1. Sequenced: peripheral blood. This receptor was identified in a woman aged 60-70 years with acute or convalescent COVID-19. CDR3 in DNA: TGTGCCAGCAGTTCAGGGGGAGGAGGGGGCTACACCTTC. This encodes CASSSGGGGGYTF.